This T cell receptor beta chain was captured in a study of blood T cell repertoires in COVID-19. Study-level information: COVID-19 samples, acute and convalescent, were from the United States, Italy and Spain. In each case, the material was cDNA or gDNA derived from T cells, B-cell-depleted T cells, or PBMCs.

In the authors' methods: Nucleated cell number was recorded as an estimate derived from reference gene primer amplification. Clones were sequenced by immunoSEQ multiplex PCR, and TCRdb holds only the in-frame ones, with some missing. Clone size and the V and J calls come from that table; the DNA yielded D and trimming. There are 200,000 to 250,000 clones in the sample; 85% to 90% occur only once, and 2% to 3% lies in the top ten. Trimming removed 4 bases at V and 4 bases at J, with 23 bases between. Germline values: CDR1 SGHAT, CDR2 FQNNGV. This CDR3 comprises 18 residues. V is TRBV11-2 and J is TRBJ1-3, with D possibly matching TRBD1 (6 bases). The receptor was isolated from a man aged 25-45 years with COVID-19, enrolled during active disease. The specimen sequenced was peripheral blood. CDR3 bases: TGTGCCAGCAGCTCCAATTCGGACAGCCACAGGATGGGAAACACCATATATTTT. This sequence encodes CASSSNSDSHRMGNTIYF.